This passage covers 3 T cell receptor beta chains from one sample sequenced in a study of identifying expanded T cells in peripheral blood. Profiling relied on immunoSEQ multiplex PCR, and the TCRdb table lists in-frame clones only, not all of them. The data show around 100,000 clones, with 85% to 90% seen just once and around 15% held by the top ten. Material for sequencing was blood. These receptors all stem from a person aged 18 to 75 in good health.

This chain connects TRBV29-1 to TRBJ2-6; no clear D gene. The ends were cut back, 5 bases at V and 0 bases at J, with 2 bases in the middle. The CDR3 spans 12 residues. Germline CDR1 SQVTM, CDR2 ANQGSEA. The CDR3 loop is CSVYSGANVLTF. The CDR3 bases are TGCAGCGTTTACTCTGGGGCCAACGTCCTGACTTTC.

The rearrangement links TRBV29-1 to TRBJ2-1; D is ambiguous. V dropped 7 bases and J dropped 5 bases, with 15 bases sitting between them. From germline, CDR1 is SQVTM and CDR2 ANQGSEA. This CDR3 contains 13 residues. CDR3 coding DNA: TGCAGCGCCGCCCTCGTCTTAAACAATGAGCAGTTCTTC. Its translation is CSAALVLNNEQFF.

The chain links TRBV5-1 to TRBJ1-2; 8 nucleotides line up with TRBD1. The CDR3 spans 13 residues. Germline V lookup: CDR1 SGHRS, CDR2 YFSETQ. V dropped 4 bases and J dropped 5; count of bases not matched to a gene: 4. DNA of the CDR3: TGCGCCAGCAGCCAGACAGGGGTTTATGGCTACACCTTC. It translates to CASSQTGVYGYTF.